These T cell receptor beta chains were read from a single sample in a study of blood T cell repertoires in COVID-19. Assay used: immunoSEQ multiplex PCR; TCRdb lists only in-frame clones, some missing. The top ten hold 0.45% to 0.65% of the sample, which has some 140,000 clones, about 90% seen once. Sequencing input: peripheral blood. These receptors came from a middle-aged man with acute or convalescent COVID-19. CDR3s include the opening cysteine and the closing phenylalanine or tryptophan. D genes are given only for firm matches. Only some rows state a clone size, as once, few, many or a class for expanded clones.

clone_size: -
d_call: -
j_call: TRBJ1-5
v_call: TRBV19
cdr3_nt: TGTGCCAGTAGTATAGCAGTCAATGGTCAGCCCCAGCATTTT
cdr3_aa: CASSIAVNGQPQHF

clone_size: -
d_call: -
j_call: TRBJ1-2
v_call: TRBV28
cdr3_nt: TGTGCCAGCAGTTCGACAGGCCGCTCGCGCACCTTC
cdr3_aa: CASSSTGRSRTF

clone_size: -
d_call: TRBD1
j_call: TRBJ2-7
v_call: TRBV27
cdr3_nt: TGTGCCAGCAGTCCCGACAGGGAAGGCTTCTACGAGCAGTACTTC
cdr3_aa: CASSPDREGFYEQYF

clone_size: -
d_call: TRBD1
j_call: TRBJ1-2
v_call: TRBV7-2
cdr3_nt: TGTGCCAGCAGTTCCGGGACAGGGATTGTCGATGGCTACACCTTC
cdr3_aa: CASSSGTGIVDGYTF

clone_size: -
d_call: TRBD2
j_call: TRBJ2-3
v_call: TRBV19
cdr3_nt: TGTGCCACCCGAGCGGGGTTTAGCACAGATACGCAGTATTTT
cdr3_aa: CATRAGFSTDTQYF

clone_size: -
d_call: -
j_call: TRBJ2-1
v_call: TRBV7-9
cdr3_nt: TGTGCCAGCAGCTTCCCTAGCGATAAATACAATGAGCAGTTCTTC
cdr3_aa: CASSFPSDKYNEQFF

clone_size: -
d_call: -
j_call: TRBJ1-3
v_call: TRBV12-5
cdr3_nt: TGTGCTAGTGGTTCCGGGACAAGTGGAAACACCATATATTTT
cdr3_aa: CASGSGTSGNTIYF

clone_size: -
d_call: TRBD2
j_call: TRBJ2-3
v_call: TRBV6-5
cdr3_nt: TGTGCCAGCACCATTACTAGCGTGGGTACGCAGTATTTT
cdr3_aa: CASTITSVGTQYF

clone_size: few
d_call: TRBD2
j_call: TRBJ2-5
v_call: TRBV18
cdr3_nt: TGTGCCAGCTCACCATCGGCTAGCGGGCAAGAGACCCAGTACTTC
cdr3_aa: CASSPSASGQETQYF

clone_size: once
d_call: TRBD1
j_call: TRBJ1-3
v_call: TRBV7-9
cdr3_nt: TGTGCCAGCAGCCAACAGGGGGCAACTGGAAACACCATATATTTT
cdr3_aa: CASSQQGATGNTIYF

clone_size: few
d_call: -
j_call: TRBJ2-5
v_call: TRBV9
cdr3_nt: TGTGCCAGCAGCGTAGCTACGCGGGGAGAGACCCAGTACTTC
cdr3_aa: CASSVATRGETQYF

clone_size: -
d_call: TRBD1
j_call: TRBJ1-5
v_call: TRBV4-3
cdr3_nt: TGCGCCAGCAGCCAAGTCCACGGGACAGGGGCGGGTTCCAATCAGCCCCAGCATTTT
cdr3_aa: CASSQVHGTGAGSNQPQHF

clone_size: -
d_call: TRBD2
j_call: TRBJ2-2
v_call: TRBV11-2
cdr3_nt: TGTGCCAGCAGCCCCAGGGTGGGAGGGAGGAACACCGGGGAGCTGTTTTTT
cdr3_aa: CASSPRVGGRNTGELFF

clone_size: -
d_call: TRBD1
j_call: TRBJ2-1
v_call: TRBV5-8
cdr3_nt: TGTGCCAGCAGCCGGGGACAGGGAGGCCCCTACAATGAGCAGTTCTTC
cdr3_aa: CASSRGQGGPYNEQFF

clone_size: -
d_call: TRBD2
j_call: TRBJ2-5
v_call: TRBV7-3
cdr3_nt: TGTGCCAGCAGCTTATCGGGCCTAGCGGCCCAAGAGACCCAGTACTTC
cdr3_aa: CASSLSGLAAQETQYF

clone_size: -
d_call: -
j_call: TRBJ2-3
v_call: TRBV6-5
cdr3_nt: TGTGCCAGCAGTTCTCAGCGGAACACAGATACGCAGTATTTT
cdr3_aa: CASSSQRNTDTQYF

clone_size: -
d_call: TRBD1
j_call: TRBJ2-1
v_call: TRBV19
cdr3_nt: TGTGCCAGTGACAGGGGAAAGGGGACCTACAATGAGCAGTTCTTC
cdr3_aa: CASDRGKGTYNEQFF

clone_size: once
d_call: -
j_call: TRBJ1-3
v_call: TRBV6-2/TRBV6-3
cdr3_nt: TGTGCCAGCAGTTACTCGGACAGCTCTGGAAACACCATATATTTT
cdr3_aa: CASSYSDSSGNTIYF

clone_size: -
d_call: -
j_call: TRBJ1-3
v_call: TRBV4-2
cdr3_nt: TGTGCCAGCAGCCAAGATCCGGGCTCTGGAAACACCATATATTTT
cdr3_aa: CASSQDPGSGNTIYF

clone_size: -
d_call: -
j_call: TRBJ2-5
v_call: TRBV28
cdr3_nt: TGTGCCAGTTTTACAGGGTACCAGGAGACCCAGTACTTC
cdr3_aa: CASFTGYQETQYF

clone_size: -
d_call: -
j_call: TRBJ1-2
v_call: TRBV12-3/TRBV12-4
cdr3_nt: TGTGCCAGCAGTTTCAACAGGCATGGCTACACCTTC
cdr3_aa: CASSFNRHGYTF

clone_size: -
d_call: -
j_call: TRBJ2-5
v_call: TRBV9
cdr3_nt: TGTGCCAGCAGCGTAGATAGCTTGGAGACCCAGTACTTC
cdr3_aa: CASSVDSLETQYF

clone_size: -
d_call: -
j_call: TRBJ1-4
v_call: TRBV10-3
cdr3_nt: TGTGCCATCAGTGAGCAGGGCAGATCTGCAGTCTCTAATGAAAAACTGTTTTTT
cdr3_aa: CAISEQGRSAVSNEKLFF

clone_size: -
d_call: TRBD1
j_call: TRBJ1-1
v_call: TRBV6-5
cdr3_nt: TGTGCCAGCAGCCCAACCTGGACAGGGGGATCTGAAGCTTTCTTT
cdr3_aa: CASSPTWTGGSEAFF

clone_size: -
d_call: TRBD1
j_call: TRBJ1-1
v_call: TRBV7-9
cdr3_nt: TGTGCCAGCAGAAATCTGCCGGGGACAGGGAGGGGGAACACTGAAGCTTTCTTT
cdr3_aa: CASRNLPGTGRGNTEAFF

clone_size: -
d_call: -
j_call: TRBJ1-1
v_call: TRBV30
cdr3_nt: TGTGCCGGGAGCGAACGGGTTCACACTGAAGCTTTCTTT
cdr3_aa: CAGSERVHTEAFF

clone_size: -
d_call: -
j_call: TRBJ2-1
v_call: TRBV7-3
cdr3_nt: TGTGCCAGCAGCTTAATTGCGGGCTGGAACTCCTACAATGAGCAGTTCTTC
cdr3_aa: CASSLIAGWNSYNEQFF

clone_size: -
d_call: TRBD1
j_call: TRBJ1-4
v_call: TRBV28
cdr3_nt: TGTGCCAGCAGTGCCCCGGGACAGGCCCGTAATGAAAAACTGTTTTTT
cdr3_aa: CASSAPGQARNEKLFF

clone_size: -
d_call: -
j_call: TRBJ2-3
v_call: TRBV12-2
cdr3_nt: TGTGCAAGTCGCTTAGGGGCAGCGGGGGCCCGCACAGATACGCAGTATTTT
cdr3_aa: CASRLGAAGARTDTQYF

clone_size: -
d_call: TRBD1
j_call: TRBJ1-4
v_call: TRBV28
cdr3_nt: TGTGCCAGCAGGTTACACAGGGGGGGACTGTTTTTT
cdr3_aa: CASRLHRGGLFF

clone_size: -
d_call: -
j_call: TRBJ1-4
v_call: TRBV28
cdr3_nt: TGTGCCAGCACCCCGGCAGGAATGAATGAAAAACTGTTTTTT
cdr3_aa: CASTPAGMNEKLFF

clone_size: -
d_call: -
j_call: TRBJ2-5
v_call: TRBV7-9
cdr3_nt: TGTGCCAGCAGCTTAGGGACAGCGACCCAGTACTTC
cdr3_aa: CASSLGTATQYF

clone_size: -
d_call: -
j_call: TRBJ2-2
v_call: TRBV7-6
cdr3_nt: TGTGCCAGCAGCTTAGATACGTTACTTAACACCGGGGAGCTGTTTTTT
cdr3_aa: CASSLDTLLNTGELFF

clone_size: few
d_call: TRBD1
j_call: TRBJ2-1
v_call: TRBV7-9
cdr3_nt: TGTGCCAGCAGGGGGACAGGCAATGAGCAGTTCTTC
cdr3_aa: CASRGTGNEQFF

clone_size: -
d_call: -
j_call: TRBJ2-7
v_call: TRBV9
cdr3_nt: TGTGCCAGCAGCCACACAACTACAGGTCCCTACGAGCAGTACTTC
cdr3_aa: CASSHTTTGPYEQYF

clone_size: -
d_call: -
j_call: TRBJ2-7
v_call: TRBV9
cdr3_nt: TGTGCCAGCAGCGTAGGAGGAGTCGCTACCTACGAGCAGTACTTC
cdr3_aa: CASSVGGVATYEQYF

clone_size: -
d_call: TRBD2
j_call: TRBJ2-7
v_call: TRBV4-1
cdr3_nt: TGCGCCAGCAGCCCCCAGCTGTCGACTAGCGGAGACTACGAGCAGTACTTC
cdr3_aa: CASSPQLSTSGDYEQYF

clone_size: -
d_call: -
j_call: TRBJ1-5
v_call: TRBV28
cdr3_nt: TGTGCCAGCAGTTTAGGCGGGGTAAATCAGCCCCAGCATTTT
cdr3_aa: CASSLGGVNQPQHF

clone_size: -
d_call: TRBD1
j_call: TRBJ1-1
v_call: TRBV5-5
cdr3_nt: TGTGCCAGCAGCTATACAGGGGACACTGAAGCTTTCTTT
cdr3_aa: CASSYTGDTEAFF

clone_size: -
d_call: -
j_call: TRBJ2-3
v_call: TRBV7-2
cdr3_nt: TGTGCCAGCAGCTTAGGTTCGGTGGGAGGCCCTCCCACAGATACGCAGTATTTT
cdr3_aa: CASSLGSVGGPPTDTQYF

clone_size: -
d_call: -
j_call: TRBJ1-5
v_call: TRBV6-6
cdr3_nt: TGTGCCAGCAGCCGGACATCCAATCAGCCCCAGCATTTT
cdr3_aa: CASSRTSNQPQHF

clone_size: -
d_call: -
j_call: TRBJ1-5
v_call: TRBV6-1
cdr3_nt: TGTGCCAGCAGTGATAGGAGGACTAGCAATCAGCCCCAGCATTTT
cdr3_aa: CASSDRRTSNQPQHF

clone_size: -
d_call: -
j_call: TRBJ2-1
v_call: TRBV7-3
cdr3_nt: TGTGCCAGCAGCTTAGGGGGGAACTACTACAATGAGCAGTTCTTC
cdr3_aa: CASSLGGNYYNEQFF

clone_size: -
d_call: TRBD1
j_call: TRBJ2-5
v_call: TRBV14
cdr3_nt: TGTGCCAGCAGCCAAGGTCTAGGGGGCGTGAAGACCCAGTACTTC
cdr3_aa: CASSQGLGGVKTQYF

clone_size: -
d_call: TRBD1
j_call: TRBJ2-3
v_call: TRBV20-1
cdr3_nt: TGCAGTGCTAGTACGAGAGACAGGGGCACAGATACGCAGTATTTT
cdr3_aa: CSASTRDRGTDTQYF

clone_size: -
d_call: TRBD1
j_call: TRBJ2-1
v_call: TRBV14
cdr3_nt: TGTGCCAGCAGCCAAGATTGGGGACAGGGGGGCTACAATGAGCAGTTCTTC
cdr3_aa: CASSQDWGQGGYNEQFF

clone_size: once
d_call: -
j_call: TRBJ1-5
v_call: TRBV19
cdr3_nt: TGTGCCAGTAGTATACCCGACAGGTCAGTTCAGCCCCAGCATTTT
cdr3_aa: CASSIPDRSVQPQHF

clone_size: -
d_call: TRBD1
j_call: TRBJ2-5
v_call: TRBV7-7
cdr3_nt: TGTGCCAGCAGCTTAGGTGGGACAGGGGGCGTTGAGACCCAGTACTTC
cdr3_aa: CASSLGGTGGVETQYF

clone_size: -
d_call: -
j_call: TRBJ1-5
v_call: TRBV28
cdr3_nt: TGTGCCAGCATAAGAGATAGCAATCAGCCCCAGCATTTT
cdr3_aa: CASIRDSNQPQHF

clone_size: -
d_call: -
j_call: TRBJ2-2
v_call: TRBV10-3
cdr3_nt: TGTGCCATCAGGAGGGAGACGAACACCGGGGAGCTGTTTTTT
cdr3_aa: CAIRRETNTGELFF

clone_size: -
d_call: -
j_call: TRBJ2-7
v_call: TRBV27
cdr3_nt: TGTGCCAGCAGTCTCCGGGTCCCATACTACGAGCAGTACTTC
cdr3_aa: CASSLRVPYYEQYF

clone_size: -
d_call: TRBD1
j_call: TRBJ1-6
v_call: TRBV19
cdr3_nt: TGTGCCAGTAGTACAAGACAGGGCTCCTATAATTCACCCCTCCACTTT
cdr3_aa: CASSTRQGSYNSPLHF

clone_size: once
d_call: -
j_call: TRBJ2-6
v_call: TRBV15
cdr3_nt: TGTGCCACCAGCAGAGATTACAGGAAGTCTGGGGCCAACGTCCTGACTTTC
cdr3_aa: CATSRDYRKSGANVLTF

clone_size: -
d_call: TRBD2
j_call: TRBJ2-3
v_call: TRBV7-2
cdr3_nt: TGTGCCAGCAGCTTAGGGGCACTAGCGGGAGGCACAGATACGCAGTATTTT
cdr3_aa: CASSLGALAGGTDTQYF